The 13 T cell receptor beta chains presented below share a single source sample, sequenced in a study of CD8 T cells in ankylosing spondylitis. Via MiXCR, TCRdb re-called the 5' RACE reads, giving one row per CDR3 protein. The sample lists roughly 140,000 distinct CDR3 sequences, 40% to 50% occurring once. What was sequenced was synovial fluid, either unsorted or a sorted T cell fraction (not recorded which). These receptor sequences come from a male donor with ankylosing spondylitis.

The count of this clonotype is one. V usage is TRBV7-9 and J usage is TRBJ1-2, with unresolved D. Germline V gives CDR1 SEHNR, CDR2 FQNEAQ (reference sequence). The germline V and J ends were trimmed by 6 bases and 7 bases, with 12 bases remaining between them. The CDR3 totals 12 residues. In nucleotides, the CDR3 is TGTGCCAGCAGTCAGCCGCTGTTTGGCTACACCTTC. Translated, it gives CASSQPLFGYTF.

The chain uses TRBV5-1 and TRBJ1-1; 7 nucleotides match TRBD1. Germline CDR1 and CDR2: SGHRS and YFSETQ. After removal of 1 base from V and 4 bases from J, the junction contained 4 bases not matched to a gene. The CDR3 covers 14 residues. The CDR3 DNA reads TGCGCCAGCAGCTTGTACAGGGGTGTCACTGAAGCTTTCTTT. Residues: CASSLYRGVTEAFF.

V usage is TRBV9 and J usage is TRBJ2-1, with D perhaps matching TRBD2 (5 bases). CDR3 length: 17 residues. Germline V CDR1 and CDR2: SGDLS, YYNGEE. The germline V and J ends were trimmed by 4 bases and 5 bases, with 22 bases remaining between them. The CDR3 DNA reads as TGTGCCAGCAGCTTTAGCCCCTCCGGCGGGTTAGACAATGAGCAGTTCTTC. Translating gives CASSFSPSGGLDNEQFF.

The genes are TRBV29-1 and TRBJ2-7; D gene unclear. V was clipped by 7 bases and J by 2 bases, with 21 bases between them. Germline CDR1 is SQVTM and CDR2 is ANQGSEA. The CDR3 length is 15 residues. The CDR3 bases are TGCAGCGCCGACCGATGGGTTGGAGCCACCTACGAGCAGTACTTC. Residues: CSADRWVGATYEQYF.

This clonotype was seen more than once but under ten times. CDR3 protein: CASRHLRQGAPIMNTGELFF. The CDR3 nucleotides read TGTGCCAGCAGACACCTAAGACAGGGGGCGCCTATCATGAACACCGGGGAGCTGTTTTTT. The chain recombines TRBV12-3 or TRBV12-4 with TRBJ2-2; the match to TRBD1 covers 10 bases. CDR3 length equals 20 residues. V trimming: 6 bases; J trimming: 1 base; junction bases outside the gene matches: 17.

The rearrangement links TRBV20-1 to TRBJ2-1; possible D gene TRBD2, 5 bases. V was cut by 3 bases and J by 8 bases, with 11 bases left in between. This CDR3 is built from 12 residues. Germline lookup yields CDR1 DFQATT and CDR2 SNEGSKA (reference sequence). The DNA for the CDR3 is TGCAGTGCTAGTAGGTGGGGAGATGAGCAGTTCTTC. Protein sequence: CSASRWGDEQFF.

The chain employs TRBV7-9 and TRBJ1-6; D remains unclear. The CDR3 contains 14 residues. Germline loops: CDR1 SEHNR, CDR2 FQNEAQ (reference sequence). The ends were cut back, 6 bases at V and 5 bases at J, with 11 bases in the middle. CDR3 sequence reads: CASRRRRHNSPLHF. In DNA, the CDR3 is TGTGCCAGCAGACGCCGACGGCATAATTCACCCCTCCACTTT.

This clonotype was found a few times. The CDR3: CAISEGLVTSGLKANEQFF. CDR3 DNA sequence: TGTGCCATCAGTGAAGGTCTTGTGACTAGCGGCCTCAAAGCCAATGAGCAGTTCTTC. J is TRBJ2-1 and V is TRBV10-3; 9 nucleotides match TRBD2. CDR1 and CDR2 (germline): ENHRY, SYGVKD. The CDR3 extends over 19 amino acids. Losses at the gene ends were 3 bases for V and 6 bases for J; bases not matched to a gene: 18.

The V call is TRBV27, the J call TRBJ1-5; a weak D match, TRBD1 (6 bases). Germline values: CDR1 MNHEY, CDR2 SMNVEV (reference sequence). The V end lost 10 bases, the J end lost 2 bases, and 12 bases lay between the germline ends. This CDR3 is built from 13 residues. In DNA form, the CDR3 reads TGTGCCACCGGCAGGGGCCGCAATCAGCCCCAGCATTTT. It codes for CATGRGRNQPQHF.

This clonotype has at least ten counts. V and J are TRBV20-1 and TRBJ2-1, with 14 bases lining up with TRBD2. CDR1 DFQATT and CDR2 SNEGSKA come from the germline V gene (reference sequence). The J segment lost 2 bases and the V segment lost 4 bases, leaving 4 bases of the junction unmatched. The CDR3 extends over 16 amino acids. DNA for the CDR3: TGCAGTGCTACCAGACTAGCGGGAGGGCCCTACAATGAGCAGTTCTTC. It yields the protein CSATRLAGGPYNEQFF.

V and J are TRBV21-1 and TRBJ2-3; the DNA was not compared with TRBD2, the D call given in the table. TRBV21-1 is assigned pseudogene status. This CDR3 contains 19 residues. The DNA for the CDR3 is TGTGCCAGCAGCCCCCATGGACTAGCGGGGGGGACCTACACAGATACGCAGTATTTT. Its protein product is CASSPHGLAGGTYTDTQYF.

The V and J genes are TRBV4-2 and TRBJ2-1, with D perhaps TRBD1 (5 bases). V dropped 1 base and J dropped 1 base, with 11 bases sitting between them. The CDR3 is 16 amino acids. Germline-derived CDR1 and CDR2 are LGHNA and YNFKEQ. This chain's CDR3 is CASSQATVISYNEQFF. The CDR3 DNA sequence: TGTGCCAGCAGCCAAGCGACAGTTATATCCTACAATGAGCAGTTCTTC.

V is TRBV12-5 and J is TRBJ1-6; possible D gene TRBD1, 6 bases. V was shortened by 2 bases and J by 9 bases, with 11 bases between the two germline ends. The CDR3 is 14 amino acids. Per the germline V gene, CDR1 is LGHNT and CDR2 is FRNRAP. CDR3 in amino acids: CASGLTGGGSPLHF. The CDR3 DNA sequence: TGTGCTAGTGGTTTGACGGGGGGCGGTTCACCCCTCCACTTT.